This T cell receptor beta chain was captured in a study of blood T cells in healthy people across ages. This clonotype showed up just a few times. V lost 6 bases and J 0 bases, leaving 12 bases between the germline ends. This CDR3 is built from 13 residues. Germline values: CDR1 DFQATT, CDR2 SNEGSKA (reference sequence). Through a sample-barcoded 5' primer and a J-beta primer mix, a second PCR was run for about 6 to 11 cycles. TCRdb passed the 5' RACE reads through MiXCR, listing each CDR3 protein once. The sample has around 990,000 distinct CDR3 sequences, around 25% seen once; the top ten hold around 0.7%. The data also belong to a second study, concerning T cells of mothers and their children. From that study: A primer called M1S, used in the second PCR, added sample barcodes and 2-4 random nucleotides.

Sequenced: blood. This receptor was identified in a girl aged 2-15 years in good health. This rearrangement joins TRBV20-1 to TRBJ2-7; D could derive from TRBD1 or TRBD2 (6 bases each). As DNA, the CDR3 is TGCAGTGCCCCCGGGGGCCTCTCCTACGAGCAGTACTTC. This sequence encodes CSAPGGLSYEQYF.